The TCR beta chain under discussion was sequenced for a study of T-cell memory formation after mild COVID-19. Study outcomes and limitations: The CD4+ clones that contracted clustered mainly within CM and EM, and the CD8+ clones concentrated in EMRA. Cross-reactive memory apparently joined, as some responding clones appeared in pre-infection memory.

The CDR3 is made up of 16 amino acids. V was pared by 8 bases and J by 0 bases, with 19 bases between. Germline V CDR1 and CDR2: SGHRS, YFSETQ. As for this clonotype: What it recognizes is unknown.

TCRdb reprocessed the 5' RACE reads via MiXCR and lists one record per CDR3 protein. Here the sample spans around 200,000 distinct CDR3 sequences, 10% to 13% being singletons. The sequence came from a man aged 18 to 35 who had mild COVID-19 (a few samples of this study predate the infection). Cell type and time point are not known. This sequence joins TRBV5-1 and TRBJ2-3; D may correspond to TRBD1 or TRBD2 (5 bases each). What was sequenced was PBMCs or a T cell subset sorted from them (not recorded which). In DNA, the CDR3 is TGCGCCAGTACCGCAGGGTCGGGAATGAGCACAGATACGCAGTATTTT. Amino acid sequence: CASTAGSGMSTDTQYF.